The clone carrying this T cell receptor (beta chain) was recorded a few times. Its antigen is still unknown. Germline CDR1 and CDR2: KGHDR and SFDVKD. CDR3 size: 14 residues. V gave up 9 bases and J gave up 8 bases, with 21 bases separating them. TCRdb recomputed calls from the reads with MiXCR, one row per CDR3 protein. The profile shows roughly 500,000 distinct CDR3 sequences, about 33% of them singletons. The data were taken from a study of T cell repertoires in cytomegalovirus infection. The rearrangement links TRBV24-1 to TRBJ1-1, with a possible D match to TRBD1 (5 bases). The sequence was collected from a human donor in good health (CMV status not recorded). Some clones in this sample may be carry-over from other donors' samples. The sample in question was cultured PBMCs, obtained from culture after CMV antigen stimulation. The CDR3 loop is CATAGRGTVWEAFF. DNA of the CDR3: TGTGCCACCGCCGGGCGGGGCACCGTCTGGGAAGCTTTCTTT.